The clone carrying this T cell receptor (beta chain) was seen repeatedly, ten times or more. Its antigen is not identified. V dropped 3 bases and J dropped 10; count of bases not matched to a gene: 11. Germline values: CDR1 LNHNV, CDR2 YYDKDF (reference sequence). The CDR3 is 15 residues long. Source material was 2 million unsorted PBMCs, stored at -80 °C in RNAlater. The sample belongs to a study of neurological immune-mediated disorders. The study's findings and limits: Among expanded clones, no CDR3 amino acid sequences were shared across subjects, a pattern suggesting private repertoires in all groups.

By 5'RACE with 10-nucleotide random UMIs, the cDNA was made. Over 180 million TCR-beta sequences from 15-18 subjects came from every sequencing run. TCRdb reprocessed the 5' RACE reads with MiXCR, giving one entry per CDR3 protein. The sample includes 48,000 or so distinct CDR3 sequences, about 9.3% of them seen just once. The receptor's source is a woman between 40 and 55 years old with HTLV-1-associated myelopathy (HAM/TSP). The sequenced material came from PBMCs. V is TRBV15 and J is TRBJ2-1, with 8 nucleotides matching TRBD1. This chain's CDR3 is CATSSRDRSFPEQFF. CDR3 sequence (DNA): TGTGCCACCAGCAGCAGGGACAGGAGTTTTCCCGAGCAGTTCTTC.